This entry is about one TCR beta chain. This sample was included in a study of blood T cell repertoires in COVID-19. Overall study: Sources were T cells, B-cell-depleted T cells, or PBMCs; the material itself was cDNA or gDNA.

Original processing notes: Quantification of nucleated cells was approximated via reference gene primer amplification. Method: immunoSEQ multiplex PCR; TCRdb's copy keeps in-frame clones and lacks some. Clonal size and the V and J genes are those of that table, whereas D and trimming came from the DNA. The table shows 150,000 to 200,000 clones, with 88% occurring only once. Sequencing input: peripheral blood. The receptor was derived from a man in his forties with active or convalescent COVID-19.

In DNA form, the CDR3 reads TGTGCCAGCAGTGGATTTGGCAGGGGGTCAGACTATGGCTACACCTTC. It specifies CASSGFGRGSDYGYTF. The chain has TRBV25-1 and TRBJ1-2; the match to TRBD1 covers 7 bases. Germline loops: CDR1 MGHDK, CDR2 SYGVNS. The CDR3 spans 16 residues. Losses at the gene ends were 4 bases for V and 3 bases for J; bases not matched to a gene: 11.